This TCR beta chain was found in a study of shared clonotypes between healthy human individuals (dated by TCRdb to 2019 to 2021). About the investigation overall: The cohort comprised a couple of women and a few men aged 18 to 49 years. For each donor, CD4 naive and CD4 memory were each given three plates, CD8 naive was given two plates, and CD8 memory was given one plate. The study deeply sequenced blood TCR repertoires of about 5 healthy adults to estimate repertoire size and the extent of clonotype sharing between individuals. Different laboratories and diverse techniques were used to prepare libraries and sequence TCR repertoires, to increase sequencing depth and limit assay-specific biases. Per donor, leukapheresis produced somewhere between about 0.94 and 9.5 billion PBMCs. Overall study outcomes, separate from this receptor: Across a handful of donors, approximately 5% of naive CD4, approximately 3.6% of naive CD8, about 2.3% of memory CD4, and approximately 0.4% of memory CD8 clonotypes were shared. Naive subsets generally had larger estimated clonotype richness than memory subsets did. Because the study included a small number of donors, the genetic and exposure-history diversity represented was limited. Based on pairwise subsampling, the degree of clonotype sharing among donors was expected to be affected by sequencing depth. Higher generation probabilities were observed for clonotypes shared by all four sorted-subset donors than for non-shared clonotypes. Sampling was restricted to blood, and TCR repertoires in tissues likely differ from the TCR repertoires found in blood. Incomplete sequencing was indicated by rarefaction of sorted-subset datasets, despite the large sequencing depth.

Using the deep immunoSEQ assay, multiplex PCR amplified TCR CDR3 regions from genomic DNA. For each cell subset, the extracted genomic DNA was distributed evenly across all wells of several immunoSEQ 96-well plates, and each plate served as one replicate. For sorted subsets, 200 to 250 ng genomic DNA, equal to 30,000 to 35,000 T cell genomes, was loaded into each replicate PCR. Purified libraries were quantified with a Qubit 3.0 fluorometer, sized on a Bioanalyzer 2100, and re-quantified with the KAPA Library Quantification kit. Each immunoSEQ 96-well plate was sequenced on its own single-read 150-cycle Illumina NextSeq 550 flow cell. In the original analysis: Because only junctional sequences without quality scores were contained in the immunoSEQ output, filtering matching that applied to full-length reads could not be performed. To assign V/J genes and CDR3, sequences were annotated using PyIR, a Python wrapper for IgBLAST v1.9, with IMGT germline references. Reads with weak V/J assignments (E-value above 1e-6), missing CDR3, stop codons, out-of-frame junctions, or ambiguous translated residues were removed. V3J clonotypes were defined as sequences sharing an identical inferred V gene, J gene, and CDR3 amino acid sequence. The percentage overlap between two repertoires was calculated by dividing the number of shared unique clonotypes by the size of the smaller repertoire. Repertoire richness was assessed with RTK rarefaction, the Chao1 estimator, and Recon v2.1 estimates of unobserved clonotypes. For all TCRbeta clonotypes obtained by the gDNA method from four donors, generation probabilities were computed with OLGA. TCRdb holds this immuneACCESS table with in-frame rearrangements only. Some clones are missing; in checked studies, unresolved V genes explain under half, and the rest has no known cause. V and J calls and clone size are copied from that table; D and trimming were computed from the DNA. Across this sample there are about 2.4 million clones, with over 85% seen only once. The top ten clonotypes cover about 0.13% of the sample.

Germline trimming: 6 bases from V, 4 bases from J; junction bases outside gene matches: 5. Per the germline V gene, MNHEY is the CDR1 and SVGAGI is the CDR2. From its cysteine to its phenylalanine, the CDR3 spans 13 amino acids. Of the read, only the CDR3 DNA is kept; its 39 bases are in frame from base 1. Donors were healthy HIV-negative adults with no recently reported acute infections or vaccinations. All donors were Caucasian adults living in Nashville, Tennessee, USA. CD4+ T cells were enriched through magnetic negative selection, after which naive cells were positively selected on CD45RA and the remaining negative fraction served as the memory subset. Blood was obtained by leukapheresis, after which PBMCs were separated by Ficoll-Histopaque density gradient centrifugation and cryopreserved in liquid nitrogen vapor phase. Analytical flow cytometry was used to check the purity and quantity of each magnetically sorted T cell population. From each sorted fraction, genomic DNA was isolated and quantified by UV absorbance on a Nanodrop 2000c.

A note on this clone: Its binding antigen is unknown. No much larger clone exists at a distance of one base, and base qualities are not known.

The receptor was isolated from a man between 18 and 29 years old in good health. The chain was built from TRBV6-5 and TRBJ1-1; 7 central nucleotides agree with TRBD1. Sequences were obtained from naive CD4+ T cells sorted from blood. Sample cell subset or site, as interpreted from the label and publication: CD45RA+ positively selected. CDR3 loop: CASSRTGATEAFF. The DNA is as follows: TGTGCCAGCAGCCGAACAGGGGCCACTGAAGCTTTCTTT.